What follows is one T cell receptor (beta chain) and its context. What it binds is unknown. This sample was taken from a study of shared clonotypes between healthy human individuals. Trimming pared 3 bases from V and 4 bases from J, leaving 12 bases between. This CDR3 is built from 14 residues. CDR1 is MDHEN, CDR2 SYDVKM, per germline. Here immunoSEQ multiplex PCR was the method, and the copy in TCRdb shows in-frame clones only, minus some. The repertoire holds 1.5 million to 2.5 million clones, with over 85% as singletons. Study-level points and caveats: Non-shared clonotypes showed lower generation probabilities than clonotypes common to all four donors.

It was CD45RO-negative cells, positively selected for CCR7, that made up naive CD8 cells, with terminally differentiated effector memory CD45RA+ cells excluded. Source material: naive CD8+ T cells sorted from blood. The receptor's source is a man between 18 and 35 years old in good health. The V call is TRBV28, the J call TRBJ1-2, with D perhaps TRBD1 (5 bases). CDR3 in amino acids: CASSFAGTGYGYTF. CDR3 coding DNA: TGTGCCAGCAGTTTCGCAGGGACGGGCTATGGCTACACCTTC.